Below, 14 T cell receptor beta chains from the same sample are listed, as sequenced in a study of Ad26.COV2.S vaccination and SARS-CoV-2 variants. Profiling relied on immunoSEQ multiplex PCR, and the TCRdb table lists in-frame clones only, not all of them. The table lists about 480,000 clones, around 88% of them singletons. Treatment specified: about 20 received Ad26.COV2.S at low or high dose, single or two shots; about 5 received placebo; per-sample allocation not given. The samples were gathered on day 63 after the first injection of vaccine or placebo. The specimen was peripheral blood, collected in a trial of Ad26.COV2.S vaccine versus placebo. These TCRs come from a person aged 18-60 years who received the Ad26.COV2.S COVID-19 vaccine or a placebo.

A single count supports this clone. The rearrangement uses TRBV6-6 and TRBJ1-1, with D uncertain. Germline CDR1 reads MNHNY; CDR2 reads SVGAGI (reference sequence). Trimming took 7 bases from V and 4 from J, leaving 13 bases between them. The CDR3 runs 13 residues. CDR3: CASTSAVSTEAFF. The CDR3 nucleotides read TGTGCCAGCACTTCGGCGGTGAGCACTGAAGCTTTCTTT.

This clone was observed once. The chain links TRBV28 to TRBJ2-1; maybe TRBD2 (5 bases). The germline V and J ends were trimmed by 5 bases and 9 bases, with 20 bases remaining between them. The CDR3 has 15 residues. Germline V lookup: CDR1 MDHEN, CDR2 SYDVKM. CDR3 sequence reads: CASSPLRRIGLEQFF. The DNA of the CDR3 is TGTGCCAGCAGTCCCTTAAGGCGGATTGGACTTGAGCAGTTCTTC.

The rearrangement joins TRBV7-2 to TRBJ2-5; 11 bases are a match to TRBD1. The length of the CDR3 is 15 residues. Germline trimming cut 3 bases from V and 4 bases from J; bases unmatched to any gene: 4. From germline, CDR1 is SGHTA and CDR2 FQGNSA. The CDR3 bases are TGTGCCAGCAGCTTGGGACAGGGGGTACCAGAGACCCAGTACTTC. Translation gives CASSLGQGVPETQYF.

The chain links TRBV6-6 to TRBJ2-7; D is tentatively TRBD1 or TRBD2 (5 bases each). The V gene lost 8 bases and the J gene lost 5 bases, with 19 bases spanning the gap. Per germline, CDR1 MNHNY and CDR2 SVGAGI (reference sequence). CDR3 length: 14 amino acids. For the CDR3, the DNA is TGTGCCAGCCACCGGGACCCCGGGATTCACGAGCAGTACTTC. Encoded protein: CASHRDPGIHEQYF.

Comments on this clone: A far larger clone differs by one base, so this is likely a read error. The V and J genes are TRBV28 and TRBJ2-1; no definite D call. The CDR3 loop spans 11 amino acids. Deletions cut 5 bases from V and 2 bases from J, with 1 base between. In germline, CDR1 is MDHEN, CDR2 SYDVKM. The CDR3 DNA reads TGTGCCAGCAGTCCCTACAATGAGCAGTTCTTC. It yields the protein CASSPYNEQFF.

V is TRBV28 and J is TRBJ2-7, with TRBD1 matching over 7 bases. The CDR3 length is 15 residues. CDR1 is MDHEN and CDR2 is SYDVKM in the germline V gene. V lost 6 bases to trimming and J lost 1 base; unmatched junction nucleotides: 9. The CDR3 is CASSPPGQKSYEQYF. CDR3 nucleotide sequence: TGTGCCAGCAGCCCACCGGGACAGAAGTCCTACGAGCAGTACTTC.

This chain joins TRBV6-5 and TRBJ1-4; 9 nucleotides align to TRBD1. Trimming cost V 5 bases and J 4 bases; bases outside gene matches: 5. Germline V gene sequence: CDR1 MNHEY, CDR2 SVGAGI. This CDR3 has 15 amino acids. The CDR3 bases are TGTGCCAGCAGTACCGACAGGGGGAGTAATGAAAAACTGTTTTTT. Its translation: CASSTDRGSNEKLFF.

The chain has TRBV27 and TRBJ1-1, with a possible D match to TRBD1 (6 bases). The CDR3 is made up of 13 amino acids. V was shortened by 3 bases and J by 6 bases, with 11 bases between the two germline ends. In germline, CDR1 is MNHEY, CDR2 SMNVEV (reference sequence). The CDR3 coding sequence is TGTGCCAGCAGTTTCAGGGGCGGAGCTGAAGCTTTCTTT. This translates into CASSFRGGAEAFF.

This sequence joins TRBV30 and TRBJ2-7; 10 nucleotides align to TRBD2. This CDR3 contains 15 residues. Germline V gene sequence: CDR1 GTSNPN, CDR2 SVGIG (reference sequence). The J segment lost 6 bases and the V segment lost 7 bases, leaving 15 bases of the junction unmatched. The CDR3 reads CASNKFSSGSSEQYF. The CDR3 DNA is TGTGCCTCGAACAAGTTTTCTAGCGGGAGCAGCGAGCAGTACTTC.

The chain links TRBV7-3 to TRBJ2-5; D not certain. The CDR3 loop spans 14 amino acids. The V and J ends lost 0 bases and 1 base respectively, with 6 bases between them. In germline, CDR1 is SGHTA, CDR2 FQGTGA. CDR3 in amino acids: CASSLTGAQETQYF. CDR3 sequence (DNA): TGTGCCAGCAGCTTAACAGGAGCCCAAGAGACCCAGTACTTC.

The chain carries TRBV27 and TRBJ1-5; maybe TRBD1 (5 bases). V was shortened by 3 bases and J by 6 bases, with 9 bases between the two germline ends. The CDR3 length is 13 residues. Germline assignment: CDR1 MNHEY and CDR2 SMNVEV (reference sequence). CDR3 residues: CASSFREGQPQHF. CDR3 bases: TGTGCCAGCAGTTTCAGGGAGGGTCAGCCCCAGCATTTT.

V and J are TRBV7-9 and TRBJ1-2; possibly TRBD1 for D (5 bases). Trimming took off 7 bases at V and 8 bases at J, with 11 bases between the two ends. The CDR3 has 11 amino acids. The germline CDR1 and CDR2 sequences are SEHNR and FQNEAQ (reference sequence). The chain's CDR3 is CASMGGRGYTF. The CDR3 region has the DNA TGTGCCAGCATGGGGGGAAGAGGCTACACCTTC.

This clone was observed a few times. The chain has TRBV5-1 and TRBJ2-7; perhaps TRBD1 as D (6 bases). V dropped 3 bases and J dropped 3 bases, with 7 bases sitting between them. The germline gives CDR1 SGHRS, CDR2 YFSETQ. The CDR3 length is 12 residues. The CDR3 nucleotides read TGCGCCAGCAGCTCGGACAGCTACGAGCAGTACTTC. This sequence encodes CASSSDSYEQYF.

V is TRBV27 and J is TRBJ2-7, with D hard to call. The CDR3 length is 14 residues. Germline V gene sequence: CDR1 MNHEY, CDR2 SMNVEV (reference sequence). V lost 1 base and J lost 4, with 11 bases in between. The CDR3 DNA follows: TGTGCCAGCAGTTTATTCTCTAGTAGTTACGAGCAGTACTTC. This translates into CASSLFSSSYEQYF.